This T cell receptor beta chain was found in a study of cytomegalovirus exposure and HLA in healthy donors. Amplification used 60 Vbeta primers and 13 Jbeta primers. Produced via immunoSEQ multiplex PCR; TCRdb's table is partial and in-frame only. The repertoire consists of around 65,000 clones, with 70% to 80% occurring once and the leading ten covering 3%. With regard to this clone: The antigen is not known.

Study-wide points: TCR beta chain V- and J-gene trimming was linked, in a later analysis, to a missense variant in DCLRE1C. About 87% or about 30% of the time was how often most TCR beta V segments were productive, according to an earlier analysis. Confirmation was obtained in vitro that a few CMV-associated chains are specific for CMV antigens.

J lost 2 bases, V lost 3 bases, and 5 bases had no gene match. Germline CDR1 is GTSNPN and CDR2 is SVGIG (reference sequence). The CDR3 length is 14 residues. The specimen was PBMCs. This receptor was identified in a girl between 5 and 17 years old in good health and CMV-seropositive. V and J are TRBV30 and TRBJ2-3; 7 bases line up with TRBD1. In nucleotides, the CDR3 is TGTGCCTGGAGACAGGGGCTAAACACAGATACGCAGTATTTT. Translating it yields CAWRQGLNTDTQYF.